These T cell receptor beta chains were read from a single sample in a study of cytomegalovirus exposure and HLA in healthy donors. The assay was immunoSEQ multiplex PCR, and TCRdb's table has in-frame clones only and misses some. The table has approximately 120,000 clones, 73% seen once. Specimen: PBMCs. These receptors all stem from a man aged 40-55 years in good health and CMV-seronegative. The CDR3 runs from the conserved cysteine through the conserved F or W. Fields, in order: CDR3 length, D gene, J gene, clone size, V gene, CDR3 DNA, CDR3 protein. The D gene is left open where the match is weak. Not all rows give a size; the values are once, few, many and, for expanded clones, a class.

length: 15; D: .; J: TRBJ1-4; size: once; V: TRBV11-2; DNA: TGTGCCAGCAGCTTCCCGGGGGGGGGCGATGAAAAACTGTTTTTT; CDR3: CASSFPGGGDEKLFF
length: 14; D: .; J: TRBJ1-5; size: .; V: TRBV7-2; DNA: TGTGCCAGCAGCTTAGGGTTGGGGAGGCAGCCCCAGCATTTT; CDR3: CASSLGLGRQPQHF
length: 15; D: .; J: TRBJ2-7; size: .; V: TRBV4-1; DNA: TGCGCCAGCAGCCAACCTGACAGGAGCTCCTACGAGCAGTACTTC; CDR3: CASSQPDRSSYEQYF
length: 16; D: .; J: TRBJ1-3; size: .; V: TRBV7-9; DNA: TGTGCCAGCAGCAACCCACAGGGTTTTTTTGGAAACACCATATATTTT; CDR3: CASSNPQGFFGNTIYF
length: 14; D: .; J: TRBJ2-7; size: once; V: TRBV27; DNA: TGTGCCAGCAGTTTTATAGGGGAAGCCTACGAGCAGTACTTC; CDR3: CASSFIGEAYEQYF
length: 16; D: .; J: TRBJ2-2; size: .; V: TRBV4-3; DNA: TGCGCCAGCAGCCAAGATGGCTTGGAGGGAACCGGGGAGCTGTTTTTT; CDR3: CASSQDGLEGTGELFF
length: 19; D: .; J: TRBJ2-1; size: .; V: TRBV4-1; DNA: TGCGCCAGCAGCCAAGTATTAGCGGTAAAAATCAGCTCCTACAATGAGCAGTTCTTC; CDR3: CASSQVLAVKISSYNEQFF
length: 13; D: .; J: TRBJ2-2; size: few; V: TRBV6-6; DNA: TGTGCCAGCACTCCTACCGGCACCGGGGAGCTGTTTTTT; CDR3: CASTPTGTGELFF
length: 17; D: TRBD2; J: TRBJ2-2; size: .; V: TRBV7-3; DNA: TGTGCCAGCAGCCCAAGCGGGGGTTATAAGTTCACCGGGGAGCTGTTTTTT; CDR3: CASSPSGGYKFTGELFF
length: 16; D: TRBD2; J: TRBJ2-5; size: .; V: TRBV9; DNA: TGTGCCAGCAGCCCGGAGGGACTAGCGGTAAAAGAGACCCAGTACTTC; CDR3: CASSPEGLAVKETQYF
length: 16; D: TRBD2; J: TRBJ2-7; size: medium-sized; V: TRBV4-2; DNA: TGTGCCAGCAGCCAAGGGACTAGCGGGGACTCCTACGAGCAGTACTTC; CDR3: CASSQGTSGDSYEQYF
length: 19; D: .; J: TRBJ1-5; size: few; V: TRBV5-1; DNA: TGCGCCAGCAGCTTGGAGGAGGGGAAAATCCGGTTACGCAATCAGCCCCAGCATTTT; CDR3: CASSLEEGKIRLRNQPQHF
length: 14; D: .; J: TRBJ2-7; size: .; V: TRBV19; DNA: TGTGCCAGTAGTATCCGGGGGGCTGTCGGTGAGCAGTACTTC; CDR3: CASSIRGAVGEQYF
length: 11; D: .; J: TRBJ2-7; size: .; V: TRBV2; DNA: TGTGCCAGCAGTGAAGGGGACACCTCGAGCTTC; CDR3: CASSEGDTSSF
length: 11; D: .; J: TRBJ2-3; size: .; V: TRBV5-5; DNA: TGTGCCAGCACCTACACAGATACGCAGTATTTT; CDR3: CASTYTDTQYF
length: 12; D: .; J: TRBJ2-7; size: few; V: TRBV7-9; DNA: TGTGCCAGCAGCTTAGTACGGAGCGAGCAGTACTTC; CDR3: CASSLVRSEQYF